The entry that follows covers one T cell receptor beta chain sequence. The antigen is undetermined. Treatment described: around 19 received Ad26.COV2.S at low or high dose, single or two shots; 5 received placebo; per-sample allocation not given. Collection of the samples took place on day 63 after the first injection of vaccine or placebo. Donation came from an adult in Boston who was aged 18-55 years. The assay was immunoSEQ multiplex PCR, and TCRdb's table has in-frame clones only and misses some. The sample consists of some 640,000 clones, 89% of them appearing once. The source of the sample is a study of Ad26.COV2.S vaccination and SARS-CoV-2 variants. About the study: Intramuscular Ad26.COV2.S doses were given once or twice, 56 days apart. Study observations and caveats: Breadth and depth estimates from TCRs may understate total T cell responses.

The CDR3 loop spans 14 amino acids. V dropped 5 bases and J dropped 7; count of bases not matched to a gene: 7. Per germline, CDR1 MNHNY and CDR2 SVGAGI (reference sequence). Here the sequenced sample was peripheral blood, taken in a trial of Ad26.COV2.S vaccine versus placebo. V and J are TRBV6-6 and TRBJ1-5, with TRBD1 identical over 8 bases. The source of this sequence is a person aged 18-60 years who received the Ad26.COV2.S COVID-19 vaccine or a placebo. As DNA, the CDR3 is TGTGCCAGCAGTCCGACAGGGGACGGGCAGCCCCAGCATTTT. It is translated as CASSPTGDGQPQHF.